The 27 T cell receptor beta chains reported below all come from one sample, sequenced in a study of cytomegalovirus exposure and HLA in healthy donors. Primers: 60 Vbeta forward and 13 Jbeta reverse. The assay was immunoSEQ multiplex PCR, and TCRdb's table has in-frame clones only and misses some. The profile shows around 120,000 clones, 75% to 90% of them singletons. The sample taken for sequencing was PBMCs. These receptor sequences come from a male donor in good health and CMV-seronegative.

This rearrangement joins TRBV7-2 to TRBJ1-4; 8 bases align to TRBD1. CDR1 SGHTA and CDR2 FQGNSA come from the germline V gene. This CDR3 has 14 residues. V trimming: 5 bases; J trimming: 7 bases; junction bases outside the gene matches: 6. The DNA for the CDR3 is TGTGCCAGCAGCCCAAGCGGGACAGGTGAAAAACTGTTTTTT. It codes for CASSPSGTGEKLFF.

Note on this clone: The junction departs from germline at one end; a sequencing error may be responsible. This rearrangement joins TRBV7-9 to TRBJ2-5; 9 bases fit TRBD2. Germline assignment: CDR1 SEHNR and CDR2 FQNEAQ (reference sequence). The CDR3 is 17 residues long. This CDR3 reads CSSSSSDGGGAEETQYF. DNA for the CDR3: TGTTCCAGCAGCTCGTCTGATGGCGGGGGGGCTGAAGAGACCCAGTACTTC.

CDR3 in amino acids: CASSSTQGAEAFF. CDR3 DNA sequence: TGTGCCAGCAGTTCGACACAGGGAGCTGAAGCTTTCTTT. V gene TRBV28 combines with J gene TRBJ1-1; perhaps TRBD1 as D (6 bases). Trimming pared 4 bases from V and 6 bases from J, leaving 12 bases between. This CDR3 is 13 amino acids long. Germline-derived CDR1 and CDR2 are MDHEN and SYDVKM.

In this sample, this clone turned up once. This chain joins TRBV6-5 and TRBJ1-2; weak D call: TRBD1 (5 bases). There are 11 residues in the CDR3. V was trimmed by 10 bases and J by 5 bases, leaving 11 bases between them. Germline V gene data show CDR1 as MNHEY and CDR2 as SVGAGI. The CDR3 is CATTDRYGYTF. In DNA form, the CDR3 reads TGTGCCACAACCGACAGATATGGCTACACCTTC.

There are a few counts of this clone. This chain joins TRBV6-6 and TRBJ2-7; 8 positions agree with TRBD2. Germline trimming cut 4 bases from V and 0 bases from J; bases unmatched to any gene: 5. Germline loops: CDR1 MNHNY, CDR2 SVGAGI (reference sequence). The CDR3 runs 15 residues. CDR3 loop: CASSSPSGSSYEQYF. The CDR3 bases are TGTGCCAGCAGTTCCCCGAGCGGGAGCTCCTACGAGCAGTACTTC.

CDR3 loop: CASSPLGANSPLHF. CDR3 coding DNA: TGTGCCAGCTCTCCCCTGGGGGCGAATTCACCCCTCCACTTT. This chain uses TRBV18 with TRBJ1-6, with a weak D call TRBD1 (6 bases). Germline V gives CDR1 KGHSH, CDR2 LQKENI. V lost 6 bases and J lost 7, with 13 bases in between. The CDR3 has 14 amino acids.

V gene TRBV6-5 combines with J gene TRBJ1-1; D is ambiguous. V dropped 2 bases and J dropped 1 base, with 8 bases sitting between them. The CDR3 length is 14 residues. Germline CDR1 and CDR2: MNHEY and SVGAGI. The CDR3 DNA reads as TGTGCCAGCAGTTACCGGGAGGGGAACACTGAAGCTTTCTTT. As protein: CASSYREGNTEAFF.

This chain uses TRBV7-8 with TRBJ2-4; TRBD1 matches 8 bases. CDR3 length equals 18 residues. Unmatched junction bases numbered 11, after V lost 2 bases and J lost 2 bases. Germline V gene lookup returns CDR1 SGHVS and CDR2 FQNEAQ. The CDR3 DNA reads TGTGCCAGCAGCTTATGGCCCCGACAGGGGCGTACCAAAAACATTCAGTACTTC. As protein: CASSLWPRQGRTKNIQYF.

This rearrangement joins TRBV18 to TRBJ1-2; D ambiguous. The V end was cut by 0 bases, the J end by 6 bases, with 8 bases between. This CDR3 has 13 amino acids. Germline assignment: CDR1 KGHSH and CDR2 LQKENI. The CDR3 sequence is CASSPPYPDGYTF. CDR3 DNA: TGTGCCAGCTCACCACCTTACCCGGATGGCTACACCTTC.

This chain uses TRBV11-2 with TRBJ2-3; possibly TRBD1 for D (6 bases). This CDR3 contains 13 residues. Trimming left V 0 bases short and J 8 bases short, with 9 bases between. The germline V gene encodes CDR1 SGHAT and CDR2 FQNNGV. CDR3 sequence: CASSLDGQPTQYF. CDR3 sequence (DNA): TGTGCCAGCAGCTTAGATGGACAGCCTACGCAGTATTTT. Together with reference TRBV11-2 and TRBJ2-3, the CDR3 gives the full variable domain: EAGVAQSPRYKIIEKRQSVAFWCNPISGHATLYWYQQILGQGPKLLIQFQNNGVVDDSQLPKDRFSAERLKGVDSTLKIQPAKLEDSAVYLCASSLDGQPTQYFGPGTRLTVL.

The V and J genes are TRBV5-1 and TRBJ2-5; perhaps TRBD1 as D (6 bases). The length of the CDR3 is 14 residues. Germline V lookup: CDR1 SGHRS, CDR2 YFSETQ. Trimming took 0 bases from V and 5 from J, leaving 11 bases between them. CDR3 region: CASSLVDSRETQYF. In nucleotides, the CDR3 is TGCGCCAGCAGCTTGGTGGACAGCAGGGAGACCCAGTACTTC.

The gene calls are TRBV18 and TRBJ2-1; 7 nucleotides line up with TRBD2. CDR1 is KGHSH and CDR2 is LQKENI in the germline V gene. The CDR3 covers 16 residues. V was clipped by 1 base and J by 0 bases; unmatched bases: 3. The CDR3 nucleotides read TGTGCCAGCTCACCACGAGCGGGAAGCTCCTACAATGAGCAGTTCTTC. Translated: CASSPRAGSSYNEQFF.

This chain links TRBV7-2 with TRBJ2-2, with 8 bases lining up with TRBD1. The junction had 11 bases not matched to a gene; V was cut back by 4 bases and J by 7 bases. The germline V gene has CDR1 SGHTA and CDR2 FQGNSA. The CDR3 is 16 amino acids. CDR3 protein: CASSSRRQGAVGELFF. CDR3 DNA: TGTGCCAGCAGCTCAAGACGTCAGGGGGCGGTCGGGGAGCTGTTTTTT. Drawing the rest from reference TRBV7-2 and TRBJ2-2, the complete variable domain is GAGVSQSPSNKVTEKGKDVELRCDPISGHTALYWYRQSLGQGLEFLIYFQGNSAPDKSGLPSDRFSAERTGGSVSTLTIQRTQQEDSAVYLCASSSRRQGAVGELFFGEGSRLTVL.

The chain recombines TRBV7-2 with TRBJ2-3, with 7 nucleotides matching TRBD2. CDR3 length equals 15 residues. The germline gives CDR1 SGHTA, CDR2 FQGNSA. J was trimmed by 5 bases and V by 2 bases; bases with no gene match: 7. The CDR3 DNA is TGTGCCAGCAGCTTACCCCTGGGAGGGGAAGATACGCAGTATTTT. It encodes CASSLPLGGEDTQYF.

The chain links TRBV29-1 to TRBJ2-3; weak D call: TRBD1 (6 bases). CDR1 and CDR2 from the germline V gene are SQVTM and ANQGSEA. The CDR3 is 14 residues long. The CDR3 spells CTAGAPIATDTQYF. CDR3 nucleotide sequence: TGCACCGCAGGGGCGCCAATAGCCACAGATACGCAGTATTTT.

V usage is TRBV6-5 and J usage is TRBJ2-7; D is possibly TRBD2 (6 bases). Trimming stripped 5 bases from V and 6 bases from J, with 17 bases between. Germline CDR1 MNHEY, CDR2 SVGAGI. The length of the CDR3 is 14 residues. The CDR3 loop is CASSPHQDGGEQYF. For the CDR3, the DNA is TGTGCCAGCAGTCCACACCAGGACGGGGGCGAGCAGTACTTC.

Only a few counts were recorded for this clone. The V call is TRBV19, the J call TRBJ1-5; 7 bases are a match to TRBD1. Germline V gives CDR1 LNHDA, CDR2 SQIVND (reference sequence). The CDR3 spans 17 residues. The ends lost 6 bases at V and 0 bases at J; junction bases unmatched: 11. The CDR3 is CASRMTGNRLSNQPQHF. DNA for the CDR3: TGTGCCAGTAGGATGACAGGGAACAGGCTTAGCAATCAGCCCCAGCATTTT.

The chain couples TRBV11-3 to TRBJ2-2; 11 positions match TRBD2. In germline, CDR1 is SGHNT, CDR2 YENEEA. The CDR3 spans 16 residues. V lost 0 bases, J lost 7 bases, and 4 bases stayed unmatched. The CDR3 reads CASSLELAGVGGELFF. The CDR3 DNA reads TGTGCCAGCAGCTTAGAACTAGCGGGAGTCGGCGGGGAGCTGTTTTTT.

As DNA, the CDR3 is TGTGCCAGCAGCGGCATTCGACACCACTCTGGAAACACCATATATTTT. Translating it yields CASSGIRHHSGNTIYF. The genes are TRBV7-9 and TRBJ1-3; the D is unclear. The CDR3 extends over 16 amino acids. CDR1 and CDR2 (germline): SEHNR, FQNEAQ (reference sequence). V lost 5 bases and J 0 bases, leaving 14 bases between the germline ends.

V and J are TRBV25-1 and TRBJ1-6; D is unresolved. The CDR3 runs 15 residues. Trimming took off 5 bases at V and 12 bases at J, with 20 bases between the two ends. Germline V gene data show CDR1 as MGHDK and CDR2 as SYGVNS. The CDR3 region has the DNA TGTGCCAGCAGTCCTCGCCGGGAGGCGGAAGGACCCCTCCACTTT. It specifies CASSPRREAEGPLHF.

Notes on this clone: The germline gene is not matched at one end of the junction; a read error may be the cause. This CDR3 is also generated by other DNA sequences in the sample. The rearrangement uses TRBV6-1 and TRBJ2-2, with 7 bases aligning to TRBD1. The V gene's germline CDR1 is MNHNS and CDR2 SASEGT. The CDR3 has 13 amino acids. CDR3 nucleotides: TGCGCCAGCAGACAGGGTAACACCGGGGAGCTGTTTTTT. Its protein product is CASRQGNTGELFF.

The chain joins TRBV5-1 to TRBJ2-1; D not resolved. Trimming shortened V by 4 bases and J by 9 bases, and 11 bases separated the two germline ends. The CDR3 loop spans 12 amino acids. The germline gives CDR1 SGHRS, CDR2 YFSETQ. In DNA form, the CDR3 reads TGCGCCAGCAGCACTCAGGATGGTGAGCAGTTCTTC. Translation gives CASSTQDGEQFF.

The chain joins TRBV30 to TRBJ2-7, with D possibly being TRBD1 (7 bases). V lost 4 bases, J lost 3 bases, and 13 bases lay in between. Per germline, CDR1 GTSNPN and CDR2 SVGIG (reference sequence). This CDR3 has 13 amino acids. The CDR3 nucleotides read TGTGCCTGGATCGGGCAGGGGGGCTACGAGCAGTACTTC. It encodes CAWIGQGGYEQYF. The full variable domain, completed using reference TRBV30 and TRBJ2-7, is SQTIHQWPATLVQPVGSPLSLECTVEGTSNPNLYWYRQAAGRGLQLLFYSVGIGQISSEVPQNLSASRPQDRQFILSSKKLLLSDSGFYLCAWIGQGGYEQYFGPGTRLTVT.

This clone was observed once. The chain carries TRBV29-1 and TRBJ1-1, with a tentative D call TRBD1 (6 bases). This CDR3 has 10 residues. CDR1 SQVTM and CDR2 ANQGSEA come from the germline V gene. The V gene lost 4 bases and the J gene lost 11 bases, with 11 bases spanning the gap. The CDR3 protein is CSVGVQGAFF. CDR3 DNA: TGCAGCGTTGGAGTCCAGGGGGCTTTCTTT.

This clone was recorded a few times. This chain uses TRBV6-4 with TRBJ1-1; D is unclear. The ends were cut back, 2 bases at V and 1 base at J, with 5 bases in the middle. The CDR3 is 13 residues long. CDR1 MRHNA and CDR2 SNTAGT come from the germline V gene. The CDR3 bases are TGTGCCAGCAGTGACAGCGAGAACACTGAAGCTTTCTTT. It codes for CASSDSENTEAFF.

This chain connects TRBV7-3 to TRBJ2-3, with D perhaps matching TRBD2 (6 bases). From germline, CDR1 is SGHTA and CDR2 FQGTGA. There are 14 residues in the CDR3. V gave up 1 base and J gave up 6 bases, with 11 bases separating them. The CDR3 DNA sequence: TGTGCCAGCAGCTTAAATGGCGGGGAGGATACGCAGTATTTT. Amino acids: CASSLNGGEDTQYF.

This clone occurred a few times. This rearrangement joins TRBV6-6 to TRBJ1-1; weak D call: TRBD1 (5 bases). V lost 5 bases and J lost 4, with 8 bases in between. Germline CDR1 reads MNHNY; CDR2 reads SVGAGI (reference sequence). The CDR3 loop spans 12 amino acids. In nucleotides, the CDR3 is TGTGCCAGCAGTGACGGGGGCACTGAAGCTTTCTTT. Encoded protein: CASSDGGTEAFF.